The clone carrying this TCR beta chain has just one count. Its antigen remains unknown. The data stem from a study of T cells and Merkel cell carcinoma outcomes. Study-level points and caveats: Merkel cell carcinoma outcomes were reportedly predicted by repertoire and T-cell density.

TCRdb's copy holds only in-frame clones and misses some; the assay was immunoSEQ multiplex PCR. The sample holds about 1,400 clones; roughly 89% are singletons and the top ten take over 9%. V shed 5 bases, J shed 5 bases, and the junction held 11 bases outside the gene matches. CDR1 SGHTA and CDR2 FQGNSA come from the germline V gene. CDR3 size: 16 residues. The gene calls are TRBV7-2 and TRBJ2-1; 8 bases align to TRBD2. Source material: tumor tissue from Merkel cell carcinoma. The sequence derives from a human donor with Merkel cell carcinoma. DNA for the CDR3: TGTGCCAGCAGCCCCGGGGAGGGCGGGGGGCACAATGAGCAGTTCTTC. Protein product: CASSPGEGGGHNEQFF. The variable domain in full, with the rest retrieved from reference TRBV7-2 and TRBJ2-1, is GAGVSQSPSNKVTEKGKDVELRCDPISGHTALYWYRQSLGQGLEFLIYFQGNSAPDKSGLPSDRFSAERTGGSVSTLTIQRTQQEDSAVYLCASSPGEGGGHNEQFFGPGTRLTVL.